These 2 T cell receptor beta chains were all obtained from the same sample, sequenced in a study of cytomegalovirus exposure and HLA in healthy donors. The PCR ran on 60 Vbeta and 13 Jbeta primers. Clones were read by immunoSEQ multiplex PCR, and TCRdb kept only the in-frame ones, dropping some. Found here are fewer than 150,000 clones, about 68% of them singletons; the top ten hold roughly 4.2%. The sample consisted of PBMCs. These receptors were collected from a woman between 40 and 50 years old in good health and CMV-seropositive.

The chain combines TRBV19 with TRBJ1-2, with D unclear. Germline V gene data show CDR1 as LNHDA and CDR2 as SQIVND (reference sequence). The V gene lost 3 bases and the J gene lost 4 bases, with 12 bases spanning the gap. The CDR3 spans 14 residues. DNA of the CDR3: TGTGCCAGTAGTATCGAGGTGGTCTTCTATGGCTACACCTTC. It codes for CASSIEVVFYGYTF. Filled out from reference TRBV19 and TRBJ1-2, the complete variable domain reads DGGITQSPKYLFRKEGQNVTLSCEQNLNHDAMYWYRQDPGQGLRLIYYSQIVNDFQKGDIAEGYSVSREKKESFPLTVTSAQKNPTAFYLCASSIEVVFYGYTFGSGTRLTVV.

The chain combines TRBV30 with TRBJ2-7, with 7 bases that match TRBD1. The germline gives CDR1 GTSNPN, CDR2 SVGIG (reference sequence). The CDR3 is made up of 12 amino acids. Germline trimming cut 8 bases from V and 0 bases from J; bases unmatched to any gene: 4. This chain's CDR3 is CARRDSSYEQYF. In DNA form, the CDR3 reads TGTGCCCGCCGGGACAGCTCCTACGAGCAGTACTTC. Full variable domain (rest looked up from reference TRBV30 and TRBJ2-7): SQTIHQWPATLVQPVGSPLSLECTVEGTSNPNLYWYRQAAGRGLQLLFYSVGIGQISSEVPQNLSASRPQDRQFILSSKKLLLSDSGFYLCARRDSSYEQYFGPGTRLTVT.